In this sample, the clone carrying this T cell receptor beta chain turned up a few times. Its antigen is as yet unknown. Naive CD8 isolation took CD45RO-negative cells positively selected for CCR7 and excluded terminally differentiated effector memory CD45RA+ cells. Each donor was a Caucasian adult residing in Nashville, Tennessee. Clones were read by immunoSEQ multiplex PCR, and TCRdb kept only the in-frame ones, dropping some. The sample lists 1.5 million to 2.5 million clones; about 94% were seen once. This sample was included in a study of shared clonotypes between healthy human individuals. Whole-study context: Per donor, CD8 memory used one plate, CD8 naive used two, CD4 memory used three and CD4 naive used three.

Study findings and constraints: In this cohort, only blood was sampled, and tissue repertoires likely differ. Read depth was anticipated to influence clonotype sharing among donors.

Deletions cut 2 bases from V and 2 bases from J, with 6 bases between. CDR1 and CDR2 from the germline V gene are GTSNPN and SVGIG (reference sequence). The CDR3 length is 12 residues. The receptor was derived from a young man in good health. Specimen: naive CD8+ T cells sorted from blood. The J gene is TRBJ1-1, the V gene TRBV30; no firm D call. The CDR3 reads CAWSNLNTEAFF. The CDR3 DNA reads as TGTGCCTGGAGTAACCTCAACACTGAAGCTTTCTTT. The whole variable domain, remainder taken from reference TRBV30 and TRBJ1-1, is SQTIHQWPATLVQPVGSPLSLECTVEGTSNPNLYWYRQAAGRGLQLLFYSVGIGQISSEVPQNLSASRPQDRQFILSSKKLLLSDSGFYLCAWSNLNTEAFFGQGTRLTVV.